The clone carrying this TCR beta chain appeared a few times. Its specificity is not known. The data originate from a study of T cells after yellow fever vaccination. Findings and caveats of the study: Relatively few clonotypes were ones that appeared in both CD4 and CD8 compartments. By day 5 rather than day 15, the secondary response had peaked, though it was weaker.

In TCRdb, the 5' RACE reads were re-called with MiXCR into one record per CDR3 protein. The sample shows around 340,000 distinct CDR3 sequences, 9.5% to 15% of them seen only once. The ends were cut back, 0 bases at V and 0 bases at J, with 18 bases in the middle. This CDR3 has 20 amino acids. Germline V gene sequence: CDR1 MNHEY, CDR2 SVGAGI. The sequence was collected from a man between 18 and 35 years old who received the YFV17D yellow fever vaccine. This chain joins TRBV6-5 and TRBJ2-6, with D possibly being TRBD1 (6 bases). Material: CD4+ T cells sorted from PBMCs, obtained 15 days after the yellow fever booster vaccination. This CDR3 reads CASSYSTFTRGSSGANVLTF. In DNA, the CDR3 is TGTGCCAGCAGTTACTCGACCTTTACCAGGGGCAGCTCTGGGGCCAACGTCCTGACTTTC.